Listed below are T cell receptor beta chains from one sample, sequenced in a study of regulatory T cells in long-lasting Graves disease. TCRdb ran MiXCR on the multiplex PCR reads and lists one entry per CDR3 protein. This sample has approximately 490,000 distinct CDR3 sequences, with roughly 15% found just once. These data were likewise used in another study, on T cells in Graves' hyperthyroidism and ophthalmopathy.

Sequencing used peripheral blood mononuclear cells (PBMCs), obtained at new diagnosis, from a patient treated with antithyroid drugs. These receptors were collected from a man aged 35 to 55 with Graves disease. Both conserved end residues are part of each CDR3. The D gene is left open where the match is weak. The size entry is marked missing in some rows and otherwise reads once, few, many or a size class.

v_gene	d_gene	abundance	j_gene	CDR3nt	CDR3aa
TRBV20-1	TRBD1	many	TRBJ2-7	TGCAGTGCTATAGCCGGGACAGGGATGTCCTACGAGCAGTACTTC	CSAIAGTGMSYEQYF
TRBV20-1	TRBD2	many	TRBJ2-1	TGCAGTGCTAGATCCCCGACTAGCGGGAGGGTCGTTGAGCAGTTCTTC	CSARSPTSGRVVEQFF
TRBV7-9	.	many	TRBJ2-7	TGTGCCAGCAGCTTAGTTCCCTACGAGCAGTACTTC	CASSLVPYEQYF
TRBV25-1	.	few	TRBJ2-7	TGTGCCAGCAGTGAAACCACAGGGCCACTAGGGGACGAGCAGTACTTC	CASSETTGPLGDEQYF
TRBV19	.	few	TRBJ2-3	TGTGCCAGTAGTATAGGAAACTCAGATACGCAGTATTTT	CASSIGNSDTQYF
TRBV28	.	.	TRBJ1-4	TGTGCCGGCAGCAGGGCTAATGAAAAACTGTTTTTT	CAGSRANEKLFF
TRBV5-1	.	many	TRBJ2-3	TGCGCCAGCAGGTGGGGCGGATCTAGCACAGATACGCAGTATTTT	CASRWGGSSTDTQYF
TRBV6-2/TRBV6-3	.	many	TRBJ1-2	TGTGCCAGCAGTTCCGGCCGGTACTATGGCTACACCTTC	CASSSGRYYGYTF
TRBV6-1	.	.	TRBJ2-4	TGTGCCAGCAGTCCGGACGTAAACATTCAGTACTTC	CASSPDVNIQYF
TRBV20-1	.	.	TRBJ2-5	TGCAGTGCTGCCCCAGTGGCCGGGCGGGAGACCCAGTACTTC	CSAAPVAGRETQYF
TRBV27	.	few	TRBJ2-3	TGTGCCAGCATTCCTAGACCAGGGATTCGAGATACGCAGTATTTT	CASIPRPGIRDTQYF
TRBV16	.	.	TRBJ1-1	TGTGCCAGCACTGCGGGCGCGACAGCTTTCTTT	CASTAGATAFF
TRBV2	.	.	TRBJ2-5	TGTGCCAGCAGTGAAGCGCTTCTGGCAGGGACAAGACAGACCCAGTACTTC	CASSEALLAGTRQTQYF
TRBV20-1	.	.	TRBJ2-7	TGCAGTGCTAGAGATCTACCACTGAGCTCCTACGAGCAGTACTTC	CSARDLPLSSYEQYF
TRBV10-3	.	few	TRBJ1-1	TGTGCCATCAGTGAGGCTAGGATGAACACTGAAGCTTTCTTT	CAISEARMNTEAFF
TRBV27	TRBD2	many	TRBJ2-1	TGTGCCAGCAGATCTAGCGGTGTACATGGGCAGTTCTTC	CASRSSGVHGQFF
TRBV18	.	many	TRBJ2-6	TGTGCCAGCTCACCACGGAGCTCTGGGGCCAACGTCCTGACTTTC	CASSPRSSGANVLTF
TRBV20-1	TRBD2	many	TRBJ2-3	TGCAGTGCTAGAGATGTACGGGAGGGCACAGATACGCAGTATTTT	CSARDVREGTDTQYF